The clone carrying this TCR beta chain was seen more than once but under ten times. The antigen is undetermined. Looked up from germline, CDR1 is SEHNR and CDR2 is FQNEAQ (reference sequence). Trimming stripped 5 bases from V and 6 bases from J, with 12 bases between. CDR3 length equals 13 residues. This sample is drawn from a study of human T cells and chemical hapten exposure. Study-level information: Patients had diphenylcyclopropenone applied to the scalp weekly throughout the approximately 22-week study. Alopecia areata, totalis and universalis patients, mostly female, were included. Patch tests of 0.01% DPC on the upper back were read at 6 days. Study-wide findings and caveats: Sensitizing to DPC left TCRs with a frequency above 1 in 1000 unaltered.

Described time point: patch test 1, 2 weeks after DPC sensitization. The treatment denotes: therapeutic diphenylcyclopropenone sensitization with weekly scalp DPC. TCRdb called the RACE reads again in MiXCR, with one record for every CDR3 protein. The sample includes about 82,000 distinct CDR3 sequences, about 10% seen only once; the top ten take about 4.2%. The chain is built from TRBV7-9 and TRBJ2-3, with D possibly TRBD2 on 5 matching bases. This sequence was found in a woman in her forties or fifties with alopecia areata. Some clones in this sample may be carry-over from other donors' samples. The source material was whole blood, sampled in connection with sensitization to the hapten diphenylcyclopropenone (DPC). CDR3 in amino acids: CASSVDGLDTQYF. The CDR3, as DNA: TGTGCCAGCAGCGTCGACGGACTCGATACGCAGTATTTT.